This paragraph reports one T cell receptor (beta chain). The antigen is undetermined. Unrecorded immune exposures were likely, despite nominal health at sampling. PCR used 60 Vbeta primers and 13 Jbeta primers. The assay was immunoSEQ multiplex PCR, and TCRdb's table has in-frame clones only and misses some. The sample records 200,000 or so clones, 75% to 80% being singletons. This entry belongs to a study of cytomegalovirus exposure and HLA in healthy donors. General study findings and limits: HLA-A and HLA-B allele assignments for most subjects were reportedly predicted accurately using TCR beta sequences. Analyzed later, most CMV-associated TCR beta chains appeared HLA-restricted.

The specimen sequenced was PBMCs. This receptor was taken from a man aged 18 to 29 in good health and CMV-seronegative.

CDR3: CSEGGFIAKNIQYF. In nucleotides, the CDR3 is TGCAGCGAAGGGGGATTTATAGCCAAAAACATTCAGTACTTC. V and J are TRBV29-1 and TRBJ2-4; the D gene is possibly TRBD1 (6 bases). The CDR3 consists of 14 residues. Between the trimmed V and J ends, which lost 7 bases and 0 bases, there was a span of 13 bases. Looked up from germline, CDR1 is SQVTM and CDR2 is ANQGSEA.